These 2 T cell receptor beta chains share one sample of origin, sequenced in a study of blood T cell repertoires in COVID-19. Produced via immunoSEQ multiplex PCR; TCRdb's table is partial and in-frame only. The sample carries around 200,000 clones, approximately 87% recorded once. Sequencing was performed on peripheral blood. These receptors all come from a man aged 60 to 75 who had recovered from COVID-19.

This sequence joins TRBV18 and TRBJ2-3, with 7 nucleotides matching TRBD2. The CDR3 is 15 amino acids. Trimming cost V 2 bases and J 1 base; bases outside gene matches: 3. CDR1 is KGHSH and CDR2 is LQKENI in the germline V gene. The CDR3 DNA reads as TGTGCCAGCTCACCAGCGGGGGTGGGCACAGATACGCAGTATTTT. It specifies CASSPAGVGTDTQYF.

The rearrangement joins TRBV5-6 to TRBJ2-7; weak D call: TRBD2 (6 bases). This CDR3 is built from 15 residues. Germline V lookup: CDR1 SGHDT, CDR2 YYEEEE. V lost 4 bases and J 5 bases, leaving 19 bases between the germline ends. CDR3 DNA sequence: TGTGCCAGCAGCCCTTCCCCAAGCGGGTTCGACGAGCAGTACTTC. Translated: CASSPSPSGFDEQYF.